This T cell receptor (beta chain) was sequenced for a study of sequential checkpoint blockade in melanoma. Study-level information: After nivolumab or ipilimumab alone, some 20 patients had week-13 rebiopsies.

Method: immunoSEQ multiplex PCR; TCRdb's copy keeps in-frame clones and lacks some. Of about 6,100 clones listed, roughly 25% are singletons. The CDR3 covers 14 residues. Trimming pared 5 bases from V and 2 bases from J, leaving 13 bases between. The germline CDR1 and CDR2 sequences are MDHEN and SYDVKM. Regarding treatment: randomized to nivolumab then ipilimumab (arm A) or the reverse (arm B). None of the patients previously received DNA-damaging chemotherapy. This clonotype originated in a human donor with melanoma. This specimen consisted of tumor tissue (inferred from file names), obtained from a patient given nivolumab and ipilimumab in sequence. The chain combines TRBV28 with TRBJ2-7; D remains unclear. The CDR3 DNA reads as TGTGCCAGCAGTCCCCGGGCCCTGGCCTACGAGCAGTACTTC. It translates to CASSPRALAYEQYF.